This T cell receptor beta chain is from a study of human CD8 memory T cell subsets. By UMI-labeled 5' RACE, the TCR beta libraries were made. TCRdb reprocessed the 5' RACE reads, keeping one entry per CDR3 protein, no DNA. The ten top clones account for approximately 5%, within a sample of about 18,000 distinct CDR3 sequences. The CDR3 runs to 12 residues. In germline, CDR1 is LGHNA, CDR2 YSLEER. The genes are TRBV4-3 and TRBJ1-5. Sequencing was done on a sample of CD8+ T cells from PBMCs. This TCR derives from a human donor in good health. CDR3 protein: CASSQGSQPQHF.